The rows below give T cell receptor beta chains drawn from one sample of a study of blood T cell repertoires in COVID-19. TCRdb's table, derived via immunoSEQ multiplex PCR, lists solely in-frame clones and lacks some. This table holds 90,000 to 100,000 clones, approximately 88% found once. Sample: peripheral blood. These receptors were taken from a woman aged 55 to 70 with COVID-19, enrolled during active disease. CDR3s leave out the opening cysteine and the closing phenylalanine or tryptophan.

v_call,j_call,cdr3_aa
TRBV27,TRBJ1-1,ASGPDTEAF
TRBV18,TRBJ2-5,ASSLASLAGQETQY
TRBV25-1,TRBJ1-2,ASSDRGVNNYGYT
TRBV29-1,TRBJ2-7,SVWDSSYEQY
TRBV2,TRBJ1-2,ASKRNSYGYT
TRBV5-1,TRBJ2-7,ASSLVGSAYEQY
TRBV12-3/TRBV12-4,TRBJ1-1,ASTRAESKGAF
TRBV5-1,TRBJ2-1,ASSSGTSGNEQF
TRBV5-1,TRBJ2-2,ASRASGSGTGELF
TRBV2,TRBJ2-1,ASSRRTGGLYNEQF
TRBV19,TRBJ1-1,AAGGPEAF
TRBV5-5,TRBJ1-3,ASSLTGGNTIY
TRBV5-1,TRBJ2-3,ASSSWTGSTDTQY
TRBV27,TRBJ1-4,ASSFRTGGEKLF
TRBV27,TRBJ2-7,ASSPGQGLYEQY
TRBV30,TRBJ1-1,AWSRGWNTEAF
TRBV15,TRBJ1-5,ATSRGQPNQPQH
TRBV27,TRBJ2-7,ASRRGVPYEQY
TRBV6-5,TRBJ2-3,ASSGGGPWGDTQY
TRBV28,TRBJ1-1,ASSFLGQGGTEAF
TRBV7-2,TRBJ2-7,ASSSPRTGGADEQY
TRBV29-1,TRBJ2-3,SVAGTSGGADTDTQY
TRBV4-1,TRBJ1-2,ASSPRQGDGYT
TRBV7-2,TRBJ2-4,ASSWSTSIAKNIQY
TRBV6-5,TRBJ1-1,ASSLFRVNTEAF
TRBV7-6,TRBJ2-7,ASSSQTGTYYEQY
TRBV5-1,TRBJ2-5,ASSLQGLRETQY
TRBV6-2/TRBV6-3,TRBJ2-3,ASSARLVADTQY
TRBV7-9,TRBJ1-6,ASSLLTTGAGNSPLH
TRBV27,TRBJ1-6,ASSFNRGHGSPLH
TRBV19,TRBJ1-1,ASRLDTGGTEAF
TRBV6-5,TRBJ1-4,ASTVGGRSEKLF
TRBV7-8,TRBJ2-7,ASSRGSYEQY
TRBV29-1,TRBJ1-2,SVVQGNGYT
TRBV29-1,TRBJ1-5,SVGGQYNQPQH
TRBV11-2,TRBJ2-3,ASSLEPSGEQY
TRBV7-9,TRBJ1-3,ASSPSGGGASGNTIY
TRBV9,TRBJ2-3,ASTGTGGFGDTQY
TRBV28,TRBJ2-3,ASSPPAVRGY
TRBV6-5,TRBJ1-2,ASSSRTGDGYGYT
TRBV3-1/TRBV3-2,TRBJ2-5,ASSQEAETQY
TRBV30,TRBJ1-4,AWSLGLGYKKLF
TRBV5-1,TRBJ1-1,ASSGETGVGAEAF
TRBV5-1,TRBJ2-3,ASSLDEGVDTQY
TRBV18,TRBJ1-6,ASSSGSSSPLH